Sequencing of this TCR beta chain was carried out in a study of blood T cell repertoires in COVID-19. Across the whole study: Sites across the United States, Italy and Spain contributed samples from acute and convalescent COVID-19.

Cohort 3 donors were reported recovered after two negative PCRs, clearance, or symptom resolution. Profiling relied on immunoSEQ multiplex PCR, and the TCRdb table lists in-frame clones only, not all of them. The sample includes 150,000 or so clones, about four fifths of them seen just once. The germline V and J ends were trimmed by 0 bases and 4 bases, with 10 bases remaining between them. CDR1 SGHNT and CDR2 YENEEA come from the germline V gene. CDR3 length equals 15 residues. This clonotype was sampled from a woman aged 55-75 years who had recovered from COVID-19. The sample comprised PBMCs or T cells enriched from blood (not recorded which). The V call is TRBV11-3, the J call TRBJ2-1, with D perhaps matching TRBD1 (6 bases). Here the CDR3 reads CASSLEQQGYNEQFF. For the CDR3, the DNA is TGTGCCAGCAGCTTAGAACAACAGGGTTACAATGAGCAGTTCTTC.